This T cell receptor beta chain was obtained from a study of cytomegalovirus exposure and HLA in healthy donors. Concerning this clone itself: Antigen specificity is unknown.

The J segment lost 2 bases and the V segment lost 3 bases, leaving 4 bases of the junction unmatched. The germline gives CDR1 KGHSH, CDR2 LQKENI. The length of the CDR3 is 14 residues. The primer mix had 60 Vbeta and 13 Jbeta primers. The assay was immunoSEQ multiplex PCR, and TCRdb's table has in-frame clones only and misses some. The sample contains about 190,000 clones, more than 65% of which appear only once. Study conclusions and caveats: One variant, a missense change in DCLRE1C, was linked in a later analysis to TCR beta V- and J-gene trimming.

This sequence was found in a woman under 40 in good health and CMV-seropositive. The sequencing input was PBMCs. The chain combines TRBV18 with TRBJ2-7; TRBD1 aligns across 7 bases. The CDR3 spells CASSPRQGAYEQYF. In nucleotides, the CDR3 is TGTGCCAGCTCACCGCGACAGGGAGCCTACGAGCAGTACTTC.